These 14 T cell receptor beta chains came from one sample sequenced in a study of T cells in Graves' hyperthyroidism and ophthalmopathy. Researchers took RNA transcripts and amplified the TCR beta CDR3 regions from them. The primer set for the first-round RT-PCR of the TCR CDR3 was HTBI. One entry per CDR3 protein results from TCRdb running MiXCR on the multiplex PCR reads. The repertoire includes about 520,000 distinct CDR3 sequences, 20% of them detected once, and about 30% sits in the top ten. The sample comprised blood. Source of these receptors: a young man with Graves' hyperthyroidism.

This clonotype was seen ten or more times. This chain connects TRBV11-1 to TRBJ2-2, with 10 bases matching TRBD2. Germline values: CDR1 SGHAT, CDR2 FQDESV (reference sequence). Unmatched junction bases numbered 8, after V lost 2 bases and J lost 11 bases. The CDR3 is 15 amino acids. CDR3 DNA: TGTGCCAGCAGCTTAAATCTAGCGGGGGCCGCAGAGCTGTTTTTT. Amino acid sequence: CASSLNLAGAAELFF.

The chain recombines TRBV11-2 with TRBJ2-7, with D unresolved. CDR3 length equals 14 residues. In germline, CDR1 is SGHAT, CDR2 FQNNGV. With 2 bases removed from V and 1 base from J, the gap between germline ends came to 9 bases. CDR3 amino acids: CASSLHFRSYEQYF. The CDR3, as DNA: TGTGCCAGCAGCTTACATTTTAGGTCCTACGAGCAGTACTTC.

This clonotype was detected only a few times. The rearrangement links TRBV4-2 to TRBJ2-5, with no clear D. The V and J ends lost 0 bases and 9 bases respectively, with 8 bases between them. CDR3 size: 12 residues. The germline gives CDR1 LGHNA, CDR2 YNFKEQ. CDR3 protein: CASSQDGRAQYF. In DNA form, the CDR3 reads TGTGCCAGCAGCCAAGATGGAAGGGCCCAGTACTTC.

This clonotype was seen at least ten times. The chain uses TRBV5-1 and TRBJ1-1, with 9 nucleotides matching TRBD1. Unmatched junction bases numbered 3, after V lost 0 bases and J lost 0 bases. Germline CDR1 reads SGHRS; CDR2 reads YFSETQ. The CDR3 is 16 amino acids. CDR3 nucleotide sequence: TGCGCCAGCAGCTTGGAGGGACAGGGCCTGAACACTGAAGCTTTCTTT. This gives the protein CASSLEGQGLNTEAFF.

This clonotype came up many times. The chain is built from TRBV12-3 or TRBV12-4 and TRBJ2-7; unclear D gene. Trimming left V 3 bases short and J 5 bases short, with 11 bases between. This CDR3 spans 13 amino acids. The CDR3 DNA reads TGTGCCAGCAGTTTGCCGGATGGGGACGAGCAGTACTTC. As protein: CASSLPDGDEQYF.

The table lists this clonotype with many counts. V and J are TRBV12-3 or TRBV12-4 and TRBJ1-3, with D uncertain. This CDR3 comprises 16 residues. V gave up 1 base and J gave up 0 bases, with 10 bases separating them. CDR3 sequence: CASSLVWGNSGNTIYF. The CDR3 DNA reads TGTGCCAGCAGTTTAGTGTGGGGAAACTCTGGAAACACCATATATTTT.

This clonotype has a count of ten or more. The chain combines TRBV6-4 with TRBJ1-2; weak D call: TRBD1 (5 bases). V was clipped by 4 bases and J by 5 bases, with 14 bases between them. This CDR3 has 14 residues. Germline loops: CDR1 MRHNA, CDR2 SNTAGT. The CDR3 nucleotides read TGTGCCAGCAGTGCCGAGGAAGGGGATTATGGCTACACCTTC. It is translated as CASSAEEGDYGYTF.

The CDR3 nucleotides are TGTGCCAGCAGTTTGGCCCTTGCTCAAGGCGATCAGTACTTC. It codes for CASSLALAQGDQYF. The rearrangement links TRBV28 to TRBJ2-7; D unclear. Trimming took 3 bases from V and 10 from J, leaving 19 bases between them. The germline gives CDR1 MDHEN, CDR2 SYDVKM. This CDR3 has 14 amino acids.

A few counts support this clonotype. This chain uses TRBV6-5 with TRBJ2-2; the match to TRBD1 covers 8 bases. This CDR3 comprises 15 residues. V was clipped by 1 base and J by 4 bases; unmatched bases: 2. The germline CDR1 and CDR2 sequences are MNHEY and SVGAGI. CDR3 DNA: TGTGCCAGCAGTTACTATACAGGGGGCACCGGGGAGCTGTTTTTT. Encoded protein: CASSYYTGGTGELFF.

This chain joins TRBV14 and TRBJ2-7; D is uncertain. Germline CDR1 is SGHDN and CDR2 is FVKESK. The V gene lost 0 bases and the J gene lost 2 bases, with 11 bases spanning the gap. The CDR3 totals 15 residues. The CDR3 coding sequence is TGTGCCAGCAGCCAAGAGGGTTTTGGGGCCTACGAGCAGTACTTC. It yields the protein CASSQEGFGAYEQYF.

This clonotype was observed at least ten times. This chain uses TRBV6-1 with TRBJ2-7; the match to TRBD1 covers 10 bases. Trimming at V came to 8 bases and at J to 3 bases, leaving 1 base not matched to a gene. The length of the CDR3 is 12 residues. Germline V CDR1 and CDR2: MNHNS, SASEGT. This CDR3 is CASGDRGYEQYF. In nucleotides, the CDR3 is TGTGCCAGCGGGGACAGGGGCTACGAGCAGTACTTC.

Only a few counts were recorded for this clonotype. The chain links TRBV27 to TRBJ2-7, with D perhaps TRBD1 (5 bases). V lost 3 bases and J lost 4, with 10 bases in between. The germline V gene has CDR1 MNHEY and CDR2 SMNVEV (reference sequence). The CDR3 consists of 13 residues. CDR3 nucleotides: TGTGCCAGCAGTTTCAAGGGGATTTACGAGCAGTACTTC. It encodes CASSFKGIYEQYF.

The chain couples TRBV7-2 to TRBJ1-1; D remains ambiguous. This CDR3 is 14 amino acids long. Germline CDR1 SGHTA, CDR2 FQGNSA. V was shortened by 5 bases and J by 5 bases, with 15 bases between the two germline ends. CDR3 DNA: TGTGCCAGCAGCCTCGGACCCCTGAGGACTGAAGCTTTCTTT. This codes for CASSLGPLRTEAFF.

In its sample, this clonotype was seen many times. The CDR3 spells CASSSPTSHGYTF. The CDR3 coding sequence is TGTGCCAGCAGCTCCCCTACCAGCCATGGCTACACCTTC. J is TRBJ1-2 and V is TRBV7-9, with D uncertain. The germline V gene has CDR1 SEHNR and CDR2 FQNEAQ (reference sequence). The CDR3 has 13 amino acids. Trimming took off 4 bases at V and 6 bases at J, with 12 bases between the two ends. The whole variable domain, remainder taken from reference TRBV7-9 and TRBJ1-2, is DTGVSQNPRHKITKRGQNVTFRCDPISEHNRLYWYRQTLGQGPEFLTYFQNEAQLEKSRLLSDRFSAERPKGSFSTLEIQRTEQGDSAMYLCASSSPTSHGYTFGSGTRLTVV.